A single sample is the source of the 31 T cell receptor beta chains below, sequenced in a study of blood T cell repertoires in COVID-19. Produced via immunoSEQ multiplex PCR; TCRdb's table is partial and in-frame only. The sample comprises some 140,000 clones, 70% to 80% of which are singletons, and approximately 4% rests with the top ten. Sequences were obtained from peripheral blood. These receptors all stem from a man aged 55 to 70 with acute or convalescent COVID-19.

The gene calls are TRBV7-3 and TRBJ2-4; D remains unclear. The CDR3 runs 14 residues. Germline V gene lookup returns CDR1 SGHTA and CDR2 FQGTGA. The CDR3 DNA reads TGTGCAAACAATGGAGCCTTAGCCAAAAACATTCAGTACTTC. Encoded protein: CANNGALAKNIQYF.

This clone was counted once. This chain uses TRBV29-1 with TRBJ2-7; the match to TRBD1 covers 10 bases. The CDR3 sequence is 13 residues long. Germline V lookup: CDR1 SQVTM, CDR2 ANQGSEA. The junction had 5 bases not matched to a gene; V was cut back by 4 bases and J by 5 bases. The CDR3: CSVGGTGDNEQYF. CDR3 bases: TGCAGCGTTGGGGGGACAGGGGACAACGAGCAGTACTTC.

This clone occurred a few times. This sequence joins TRBV28 and TRBJ2-7; D possibly corresponds to TRBD2 (5 bases). Germline lookup yields CDR1 MDHEN and CDR2 SYDVKM. Trimming took 6 bases from V and 4 from J, leaving 16 bases between them. The CDR3 is 14 residues long. Here the CDR3 reads CASRPTGNLYEQYF. The CDR3 coding sequence is TGTGCCAGCAGACCAACCGGGAACCTTTACGAGCAGTACTTC.

V usage is TRBV5-4 and J usage is TRBJ2-6; 12 bases match TRBD2. The ends lost 0 bases at V and 2 bases at J; junction bases unmatched: 3. This CDR3 contains 18 residues. CDR1 is SGHNT, CDR2 YYREEE, per germline (reference sequence). The chain's CDR3 is CASSLGLAGEAGANVLTF. In nucleotides, the CDR3 is TGTGCCAGCAGCTTGGGACTAGCGGGAGAGGCTGGGGCCAACGTCCTGACTTTC.

The chain recombines TRBV6-5 with TRBJ2-3, with a possible D match to TRBD1 (6 bases). Germline lookup yields CDR1 MNHEY and CDR2 SVGAGI. The CDR3 has 13 amino acids. Trimming took off 5 bases at V and 7 bases at J, with 13 bases between the two ends. CDR3 in DNA: TGTGCCAGCAGTACCCGGGACAAGAATACGCAGTATTTT. This codes for CASSTRDKNTQYF.

The rearrangement uses TRBV11-2 and TRBJ1-2, with D possibly matching TRBD1 (5 bases). The CDR3 contains 13 residues. Per the germline V gene, CDR1 is SGHAT and CDR2 is FQNNGV. The V end was cut by 5 bases, the J end by 3 bases, with 10 bases between. The CDR3 coding sequence is TGTGCCAGCAGCCCGGACATAGACTATGGCTACACCTTC. Encoded protein: CASSPDIDYGYTF. The full variable domain, rest sourced from reference TRBV11-2 and TRBJ1-2, is EAGVAQSPRYKIIEKRQSVAFWCNPISGHATLYWYQQILGQGPKLLIQFQNNGVVDDSQLPKDRFSAERLKGVDSTLKIQPAKLEDSAVYLCASSPDIDYGYTFGSGTRLTVV.

The chain links TRBV5-6 to TRBJ1-1; D not resolved. Germline V lookup: CDR1 SGHDT, CDR2 YYEEEE. The germline V and J ends were trimmed by 1 base and 2 bases, with 18 bases remaining between them. The CDR3 has 17 amino acids. In DNA form, the CDR3 reads TGTGCCAGCAGCTTGTGGGCAGACCAACGACCAAACACTGAAGCTTTCTTT. It codes for CASSLWADQRPNTEAFF.

The chain recombines TRBV28 with TRBJ1-4; D gene uncertain. Per the germline V gene, CDR1 is MDHEN and CDR2 is SYDVKM. Trimming took 5 bases from V and 3 from J, leaving 10 bases between them. The CDR3 length is 14 residues. DNA for the CDR3: TGTGCCAGCAGTCCGCCGGGAGCTAATGAAAAACTGTTTTTT. Translated: CASSPPGANEKLFF.

This rearrangement joins TRBV7-2 to TRBJ2-5; possibly TRBD1 for D (6 bases). Germline values: CDR1 SGHTA, CDR2 FQGNSA. The V and J ends lost 6 bases and 0 bases respectively, with 17 bases between them. The CDR3 extends over 16 amino acids. The CDR3 loop reads CASSSIRGMDQETQYF. The CDR3 nucleotides read TGTGCCAGCAGTTCCATCAGGGGAATGGACCAAGAGACCCAGTACTTC.

The gene calls are TRBV15 and TRBJ2-4; D gene unclear. Germline-derived CDR1 and CDR2 are LNHNV and YYDKDF (reference sequence). The V end lost 0 bases, the J end lost 6 bases, and 9 bases lay between the germline ends. The CDR3 loop spans 14 amino acids. The CDR3 region is CATSRDRTGNIQYF. For the CDR3, the DNA is TGTGCCACCAGCAGAGATCGAACGGGAAACATTCAGTACTTC.

The rearrangement joins TRBV11-2 to TRBJ2-1, with TRBD2 as a possible D gene (5 bases). The CDR3 sequence is 15 residues long. V shed 1 base and J shed 7 bases, with 14 bases lying between them. Germline lookup yields CDR1 SGHAT and CDR2 FQNNGV. The CDR3 reads CASSLALDLRNEQFF. CDR3 in DNA: TGTGCCAGCAGCTTAGCGCTGGACTTGCGTAATGAGCAGTTCTTC.

This clone was found a few times. The chain links TRBV7-2 to TRBJ2-2, with D perhaps matching TRBD2 (5 bases). The V gene lost 1 base and the J gene lost 6 bases, with 9 bases spanning the gap. Germline CDR1 SGHTA, CDR2 FQGNSA. The CDR3 sequence is 14 residues long. CDR3 bases: TGTGCCAGCAGCTTAGGACGGGGTCCCGGGGAGCTGTTTTTT. Translated, it gives CASSLGRGPGELFF. Full variable domain (missing parts from reference TRBV7-2 and TRBJ2-2): GAGVSQSPSNKVTEKGKDVELRCDPISGHTALYWYRQSLGQGLEFLIYFQGNSAPDKSGLPSDRFSAERTGGSVSTLTIQRTQQEDSAVYLCASSLGRGPGELFFGEGSRLTVL.

The genes are TRBV4-2 and TRBJ1-1; no reliable D call. V dropped 4 bases and J dropped 3 bases, with 12 bases sitting between them. The germline V gene encodes CDR1 LGHNA and CDR2 YNFKEQ. The CDR3 is made up of 14 amino acids. DNA of the CDR3: TGTGCCAGCAGCCGCCTAGGTCCGCACACTGAAGCTTTCTTT. Residues: CASSRLGPHTEAFF.

This clone has a handful of counts. The chain carries TRBV15 and TRBJ2-7; a weak D match, TRBD2 (5 bases). The CDR3 is made up of 12 amino acids. The germline V gene encodes CDR1 LNHNV and CDR2 YYDKDF (reference sequence). Trimming cost V 4 bases and J 6 bases, with 10 bases left between them. The CDR3 sequence is CATSKLEGEQYF. The CDR3 DNA follows: TGTGCCACCAGCAAACTAGAGGGCGAGCAGTACTTC.

The chain joins TRBV5-4 to TRBJ1-4; TRBD1 aligns across 9 bases. V was clipped by 7 bases and J by 7 bases; unmatched bases: 11. Germline CDR1 SGHNT, CDR2 YYREEE (reference sequence). The CDR3 totals 15 residues. CDR3 in DNA: TGTGCCAGCCTAGCCCTGGACAGGGGTCGTGAAAAACTGTTTTTT. Encoded protein: CASLALDRGREKLFF.

This chain joins TRBV11-2 and TRBJ2-2, with D possibly matching TRBD1 (6 bases). The CDR3 covers 15 residues. The V and J ends lost 6 bases and 2 bases respectively, with 13 bases between them. CDR1 and CDR2 (germline): SGHAT, FQNNGV. CDR3 sequence: CASSYNRVNTGELFF. Here the CDR3 DNA reads TGTGCCAGCAGTTATAACAGGGTAAACACCGGGGAGCTGTTTTTT.

The chain links TRBV2 to TRBJ1-1; tentative D call: TRBD1 (6 bases). V was pared by 4 bases and J by 6 bases, with 15 bases between. CDR3 length: 14 residues. CDR1 is SNHLY and CDR2 is FYNNEI in the germline V gene. DNA for the CDR3: TGTGCCAGCAGTGCTTCTGGGGGCCGAGCTGAAGCTTTCTTT. Amino acid sequence: CASSASGGRAEAFF.

J is TRBJ2-7 and V is TRBV4-1; 10 nucleotides agree with TRBD2. After removal of 4 bases from V and 6 bases from J, the junction contained 12 bases not matched to a gene. Germline V gene data show CDR1 as MGHRA and CDR2 as YSYEKL. This CDR3 contains 16 residues. The CDR3 DNA reads as TGCGCCAGCAGCCTAGCAGGACAGCGGGAGGGGAGCGAGCAGTACTTC. Translating gives CASSLAGQREGSEQYF.

In its sample, this clone was seen a few times. The chain couples TRBV28 to TRBJ1-2; D is unresolved. Looked up from germline, CDR1 is MDHEN and CDR2 is SYDVKM. V lost 5 bases to trimming and J lost 8 bases, with 24 bases between them. The CDR3 extends over 16 amino acids. The CDR3 DNA reads as TGTGCCAGCAGTCTATCTTCTTTCGGCTTTCTAGAAGGCTACACCTTC. Protein product: CASSLSSFGFLEGYTF.

The chain carries TRBV4-1 and TRBJ2-1; tentative D call: TRBD2 (7 bases). Trimming pared 3 bases from V and 4 bases from J, leaving 19 bases between. CDR3 size: 17 residues. From germline, CDR1 is MGHRA and CDR2 YSYEKL. This CDR3 reads CASSQGGGIGIYNEQFF. The CDR3 coding sequence is TGCGCCAGCAGCCAGGGAGGGGGGATAGGGATTTACAATGAGCAGTTCTTC.

The J gene is TRBJ2-7, the V gene TRBV15; 11 bases fit TRBD2. The CDR3 spans 15 residues. Per the germline V gene, CDR1 is LNHNV and CDR2 is YYDKDF (reference sequence). V lost 6 bases to trimming and J lost 2 bases; unmatched junction nucleotides: 6. CDR3 in amino acids: CATSPGLAETYEQYF. In nucleotides, the CDR3 is TGTGCCACCAGTCCGGGACTAGCGGAAACCTACGAGCAGTACTTC.

The chain carries TRBV30 and TRBJ1-4; 7 bases are a match to TRBD1. Germline V CDR1 and CDR2: GTSNPN, SVGIG (reference sequence). This CDR3 spans 12 amino acids. J lost 8 bases, V lost 1 base, and 1 base had no gene match. CDR3 amino acids: CAWSATGEKLFF. In nucleotides, the CDR3 is TGTGCCTGGAGTGCGACAGGGGAAAAACTGTTTTTT.

This clone was observed a handful of times. J is TRBJ2-6 and V is TRBV30; a weak D match, TRBD1 (5 bases). V lost 5 bases to trimming and J lost 1 base, with 15 bases between them. CDR1 GTSNPN and CDR2 SVGIG come from the germline V gene (reference sequence). There are 16 residues in the CDR3. Here the CDR3 DNA reads TGTGCCTGGGACCCTTCCAGGGTATCTGGGGCCAACGTCCTGACTTTC. Translated, it gives CAWDPSRVSGANVLTF.

This clone was observed a handful of times. The chain combines TRBV19 with TRBJ2-1; weak D call: TRBD2 (5 bases). CDR1 LNHDA and CDR2 SQIVND come from the germline V gene (reference sequence). The ends were cut back, 4 bases at V and 0 bases at J, with 10 bases in the middle. The CDR3 covers 15 residues. CDR3 region: CASSTSTSSYNEQFF. The CDR3 DNA sequence: TGTGCCAGTAGTACTAGCACAAGCTCCTACAATGAGCAGTTCTTC.

This clone was recorded a few times. The chain is built from TRBV27 and TRBJ1-2, with 7 positions matching TRBD1. Trimming cost V 4 bases and J 4 bases; bases outside gene matches: 3. CDR3 length: 13 amino acids. Germline CDR1 is MNHEY and CDR2 is SMNVEV (reference sequence). The CDR3 here is CASSSTGAYGYTF. CDR3 in DNA: TGTGCCAGCAGTTCCACAGGGGCCTATGGCTACACCTTC.

The chain joins TRBV2 to TRBJ1-1, with D hard to call. Trimming removed 4 bases at V and 7 bases at J, with 13 bases between. CDR3 length: 13 amino acids. Germline assignment: CDR1 SNHLY and CDR2 FYNNEI. The DNA of the CDR3 is TGTGCCAGCAGTGGCAGGATTCCTCATGAAGCTTTCTTT. Translation: CASSGRIPHEAFF. Full variable domain (remainder filled in from reference TRBV2 and TRBJ1-1): EPEVTQTPSHQVTQMGQEVILRCVPISNHLYFYWYRQILGQKVEFLVSFYNNEISEKSEIFDDQFSVERPDGSNFTLKIRSTKLEDSAMYFCASSGRIPHEAFFGQGTRLTVV.

This clone has just one count. The chain carries TRBV27 and TRBJ1-4; 7 nucleotides agree with TRBD1. Germline loops: CDR1 MNHEY, CDR2 SMNVEV (reference sequence). Trimming removed 6 bases from V and 4 bases from J; junction bases left unmatched: 8. There are 15 residues in the CDR3. The CDR3 sequence is CASSPTGNYNEKLFF. Written as DNA, the CDR3 is TGTGCCAGCAGCCCGACAGGGAATTATAATGAAAAACTGTTTTTT.

The rearrangement joins TRBV9 to TRBJ2-1; 9 nucleotides align to TRBD2. The V gene end was trimmed by 7 bases and the J gene end by 6 bases; junction bases not matched to a gene: 11. The CDR3 runs to 15 residues. CDR1 and CDR2 from the germline V gene are SGDLS and YYNGEE. CDR3: CASSLTGTSSNEQFF. The CDR3 DNA follows: TGTGCCAGCTCTCTAACCGGGACTAGCAGCAATGAGCAGTTCTTC.

For the CDR3, the DNA is TGTGCCAGCAGCTTGGGAAGTCAGGGTAGCAGGCCCCTCCACTTT. This gives the protein CASSLGSQGSRPLHF. The genes are TRBV5-6 and TRBJ1-6; possible D gene TRBD1, 5 bases. The germline V and J ends were trimmed by 0 bases and 13 bases, with 17 bases remaining between them. The CDR3 consists of 15 residues. Looked up from germline, CDR1 is SGHDT and CDR2 is YYEEEE. Full variable domain (missing parts from reference TRBV5-6 and TRBJ1-6): DAGVTQSPTHLIKTRGQQVTLRCSPKSGHDTVSWYQQALGQGPQFIFQYYEEEERQRGNFPDRFSGHQFPNYSSELNVNALLLGDSALYLCASSLGSQGSRPLHFGNGTRLTVT.

The rearrangement links TRBV4-3 to TRBJ1-4; possibly TRBD1 for D (6 bases). Trimming cost V 1 base and J 9 bases, with 12 bases left between them. CDR1 is LGHNA, CDR2 YSLEER, per germline. The length of the CDR3 is 14 residues. CDR3 in amino acids: CASSQAGEVKKLFF. Written as DNA, the CDR3 is TGCGCCAGCAGCCAAGCAGGGGAAGTCAAAAAACTGTTTTTT.

This rearrangement joins TRBV11-2 to TRBJ2-5; a weak D match, TRBD2 (5 bases). The V and J ends lost 0 bases and 6 bases respectively, with 8 bases between them. Germline loops: CDR1 SGHAT, CDR2 FQNNGV. CDR3 size: 13 residues. The chain's CDR3 is CASSLESGQTQYF. CDR3 coding DNA: TGTGCCAGCAGCTTAGAAAGCGGACAGACCCAGTACTTC.